What follows is one T cell receptor (beta chain) and its context. Antigen specificity is unknown. This sample stems from a study of OX40 agonist ivuxolimab in advanced cancers. Study-wide points: Not determined was the antigen specificity of the expanded peripheral T cells.

Produced via immunoSEQ multiplex PCR; TCRdb's table is partial and in-frame only. The sample records about 83,000 clones, 85% being singletons. Between the trimmed V and J ends, which lost 4 bases and 3 bases, there was a span of 9 bases. The length of the CDR3 is 13 residues. The V gene's germline CDR1 is LGHNA and CDR2 YSLEER. The chain employs TRBV4-3 and TRBJ1-2; D gene ambiguous. This specimen was CD4+ or CD8+ T cells sorted from blood, taken in a trial of the OX40 agonist ivuxolimab. The clonotype originates from an adult with an advanced solid tumor such as melanoma, head and neck, liver or kidney cancer. Written as DNA, the CDR3 is TGCGCCAGCAGCCCAAACGATTACTATGGCTACACCTTC. This translates into CASSPNDYYGYTF.